These 24 T cell receptor beta chains share one sample of origin, sequenced in a study of a mutant IDH1 vaccine in newly diagnosed glioma. Regarding time point: week 23, last vaccination. The investigators gave 300 ug of mutant IDH1 20-mer peptide in each vaccine dose, together with topical imiquimod. Their antigen targets remain unknown. The table came from immunoSEQ multiplex PCR; TCRdb's copy has only in-frame clones and leaves some out. Of 50,000 to 70,000 clones in the sample, roughly 84% were seen once. The specimen comprised PBMCs, sampled from a glioma patient whose treatment included an IDH1 peptide vaccine. These receptors all stem from a man between 18 and 35 years old with glioma.

The V gene is TRBV7-9, the J gene TRBJ1-1, with no clear D. Trimming removed 1 base from V and 0 bases from J, with 6 bases in between. This CDR3 spans 14 amino acids. Germline values: CDR1 SEHNR, CDR2 FQNEAQ (reference sequence). In DNA form, the CDR3 reads TGTGCCAGCAGCTTAGATACAATGAACACTGAAGCTTTCTTT. Its translation: CASSLDTMNTEAFF. The full variable domain, with the rest looked up from reference TRBV7-9 and TRBJ1-1, is DTGVSQNPRHKITKRGQNVTFRCDPISEHNRLYWYRQTLGQGPEFLTYFQNEAQLEKSRLLSDRFSAERPKGSFSTLEIQRTEQGDSAMYLCASSLDTMNTEAFFGQGTRLTVV.

The chain uses TRBV11-2 and TRBJ1-1, with 7 bases lining up with TRBD1. The trim removed 5 bases at V and 7 bases at J, leaving 10 bases unmatched. This CDR3 region has 14 residues. Germline CDR1 SGHAT, CDR2 FQNNGV. CDR3 sequence: CASSRSGTAYEAFF. The DNA of the CDR3 is TGTGCCAGCAGCCGTAGCGGGACAGCTTATGAAGCTTTCTTT. Using reference TRBV11-2 and TRBJ1-1 for the parts outside the CDR3, the full variable domain is EAGVAQSPRYKIIEKRQSVAFWCNPISGHATLYWYQQILGQGPKLLIQFQNNGVVDDSQLPKDRFSAERLKGVDSTLKIQPAKLEDSAVYLCASSRSGTAYEAFFGQGTRLTVV.

The chain recombines TRBV7-6 with TRBJ1-5; D possibly corresponds to TRBD1 (5 bases). Looked up from germline, CDR1 is SGHVS and CDR2 is FNYEAQ. V dropped 1 base and J dropped 9 bases, with 13 bases sitting between them. The CDR3 loop spans 14 amino acids. The CDR3 nucleotides are TGTGCCAGCAGCTTAGATTCGGGGCCCGCGCCCCAGCATTTT. It specifies CASSLDSGPAPQHF.

The rearrangement uses TRBV27 and TRBJ2-1; 11 positions agree with TRBD2. The germline gives CDR1 MNHEY, CDR2 SMNVEV (reference sequence). The CDR3 length is 15 residues. V shed 4 bases and J 4 bases; nucleotides not matched to a gene: 3. The CDR3 loop reads CASSSASGGYNEQFF. DNA of the CDR3: TGTGCCAGCAGTTCCGCTAGCGGGGGGTACAATGAGCAGTTCTTC.

The chain combines TRBV11-3 with TRBJ2-6; D unresolved. The CDR3 length is 14 residues. V shed 5 bases and J shed 2 bases, with 7 bases lying between them. Germline CDR1 is SGHNT and CDR2 is YENEEA. This CDR3 reads CASSPPTGANVLTF. The CDR3 nucleotides read TGTGCCAGCAGCCCTCCGACTGGGGCCAACGTCCTGACTTTC.

The chain is built from TRBV30 and TRBJ2-7; TRBD1 agrees at 7 bases. The length of the CDR3 is 14 residues. With 5 bases clipped from V and 5 bases from J, the junction kept 12 bases outside the gene matches. Germline values: CDR1 GTSNPN, CDR2 SVGIG (reference sequence). In DNA, the CDR3 is TGTGCCTGGTCCCTGGGGACAGAGAGTGACGAGCAGTACTTC. Its protein is CAWSLGTESDEQYF.

The chain employs TRBV5-8 and TRBJ1-1; maybe TRBD1 (5 bases). The V gene lost 2 bases and the J gene lost 1 base, with 9 bases spanning the gap. This CDR3 spans 14 amino acids. CDR1 SGHTS and CDR2 YDEGEE come from the germline V gene. The CDR3 region has the DNA TGTGCCAGCAGCTTAAGCGACAGGAACACTGAAGCTTTCTTT. This codes for CASSLSDRNTEAFF.

J is TRBJ2-7 and V is TRBV7-2, with D perhaps matching TRBD1 (5 bases). Germline assignment: CDR1 SGHTA and CDR2 FQGNSA. The V end lost 11 bases, the J end lost 4 bases, and 18 bases lay between the germline ends. The CDR3 covers 13 residues. DNA of the CDR3: TGTGCCGCTAGAAGGGTTGGGGCATACGAGCAGTACTTC. It encodes CAARRVGAYEQYF.

The chain joins TRBV7-9 to TRBJ1-2, with 11 bases aligning to TRBD1. Germline CDR1 and CDR2: SEHNR and FQNEAQ (reference sequence). The CDR3 length is 17 residues. V gave up 5 bases and J gave up 2 bases; unmatched junction bases: 10. This CDR3 is CASSQWGQGGSNYGYTF. The CDR3 DNA follows: TGTGCCAGCAGCCAGTGGGGACAGGGGGGTTCAAACTATGGCTACACCTTC.

The chain recombines TRBV29-1 with TRBJ2-7; no firm D call. The germline gives CDR1 SQVTM, CDR2 ANQGSEA. The V end was cut by 1 base, the J end by 1 base, with 2 bases between. The CDR3 is 11 amino acids. CDR3 in amino acids: CSVEVSYEQYF. The CDR3 DNA sequence: TGCAGCGTTGAAGTGTCCTACGAGCAGTACTTC.

The V and J genes are TRBV7-2 and TRBJ2-4, with a possible D match to TRBD1 (6 bases). The CDR3 is 17 amino acids. CDR1 and CDR2 from the germline V gene are SGHTA and FQGNSA. Trimming removed 2 bases at V and 1 base at J, with 15 bases between. In DNA, the CDR3 is TGTGCCAGCAGCTTACCCAACAGGGATGAGGCCAAAAACATTCAGTACTTC. Its protein is CASSLPNRDEAKNIQYF.

This chain joins TRBV27 and TRBJ2-1; D possibly corresponds to TRBD1 (5 bases). From germline, CDR1 is MNHEY and CDR2 SMNVEV (reference sequence). This CDR3 contains 14 residues. V lost 6 bases, J lost 4 bases, and 13 bases lay in between. Here the CDR3 reads CASSLPRAYNEQFF. The CDR3 DNA reads as TGTGCCAGCAGCCTCCCCAGGGCTTACAATGAGCAGTTCTTC.

The rearrangement joins TRBV10-3 to TRBJ1-3, with D perhaps TRBD1 (6 bases). V was shortened by 5 bases and J by 0 bases, with 8 bases between the two germline ends. CDR3 length equals 14 residues. The germline V gene encodes CDR1 ENHRY and CDR2 SYGVKD. The CDR3 here is CAISTGSSGNTIYF. In DNA, the CDR3 is TGTGCCATCAGTACAGGGAGCTCTGGAAACACCATATATTTT.

The chain is built from TRBV5-1 and TRBJ1-1; D not certain. The CDR3 sequence is 13 residues long. V shed 7 bases and J shed 0 bases, with 10 bases lying between them. CDR1 and CDR2 (germline): SGHRS, YFSETQ. This CDR3 is CASRRMVNTEAFF. The CDR3 DNA sequence: TGCGCCAGCCGAAGGATGGTGAACACTGAAGCTTTCTTT.

This clone occurred a few times. The V call is TRBV19, the J call TRBJ1-1; 7 bases agree with TRBD1. Trimming took 6 bases from V and 1 from J; bases not matched to a gene: 5. CDR1 is LNHDA and CDR2 is SQIVND in the germline V gene (reference sequence). This CDR3 spans 14 amino acids. The CDR3, as DNA: TGTGCCAGTAGCACAACAGGGGCGAACACTGAAGCTTTCTTT. This codes for CASSTTGANTEAFF.

The chain carries TRBV30 and TRBJ2-2; D is perhaps TRBD1 (6 bases). Germline CDR1 is GTSNPN and CDR2 is SVGIG (reference sequence). V shed 1 base and J shed 7 bases, with 13 bases lying between them. The length of the CDR3 is 14 residues. CDR3: CAWSDWGQGGELFF. The CDR3 DNA sequence: TGTGCCTGGAGTGACTGGGGGCAGGGCGGGGAGCTGTTTTTT.

This sequence joins TRBV19 and TRBJ1-1; 10 bases are a match to TRBD1. The CDR3 sequence is 13 residues long. Trimming took 6 bases from V and 5 from J; bases not matched to a gene: 3. CDR1 and CDR2 from the germline V gene are LNHDA and SQIVND (reference sequence). CDR3 sequence: CASSRDRGTEAFF. The CDR3 nucleotides read TGTGCCAGTAGCCGGGACAGGGGAACTGAAGCTTTCTTT.

The rearrangement uses TRBV6-1 and TRBJ2-7; tentatively, D is TRBD2 (6 bases). Between the trimmed V and J ends, which lost 4 bases and 1 base, there was a span of 14 bases. The length of the CDR3 is 15 residues. The germline V gene encodes CDR1 MNHNS and CDR2 SASEGT. In DNA form, the CDR3 reads TGTGCCAGCAGTGCCGGGACTCTTCCTTCCTACGAGCAGTACTTC. It translates to CASSAGTLPSYEQYF.

The V gene is TRBV5-4, the J gene TRBJ1-6; D possibly corresponds to TRBD1 (5 bases). The CDR3 totals 14 residues. Germline V gene data show CDR1 as SGHNT and CDR2 as YYREEE (reference sequence). Trimming removed 1 base from V and 7 bases from J, with 9 bases in between. This CDR3 reads CASSLTAGNSPLHF. The CDR3 region has the DNA TGTGCCAGCAGCTTGACGGCAGGGAATTCACCCCTCCACTTT.

The V and J genes are TRBV10-3 and TRBJ1-2; no clear D. The germline V gene has CDR1 ENHRY and CDR2 SYGVKD. The V end lost 10 bases, the J end lost 2 bases, and 20 bases lay between the germline ends. The CDR3 is 15 amino acids. CDR3 DNA sequence: TGTGCCACATCGGCCCGGGAACCCACAAACTATGGCTACACCTTC. Translation: CATSAREPTNYGYTF.

The chain links TRBV19 to TRBJ1-2; D might be TRBD1 (6 bases). The germline V gene encodes CDR1 LNHDA and CDR2 SQIVND (reference sequence). V was trimmed by 1 base and J by 3 bases, leaving 12 bases between them. The length of the CDR3 is 15 residues. CDR3 DNA: TGTGCCAGTAGTATAGGCAGCCGGGGGCACTATGGCTACACCTTC. Translating gives CASSIGSRGHYGYTF.

The chain couples TRBV5-1 to TRBJ2-7; 12 bases line up with TRBD2. CDR3 length: 15 amino acids. V was clipped by 4 bases and J by 3 bases; unmatched bases: 5. Germline CDR1 is SGHRS and CDR2 is YFSETQ. CDR3 region: CASSIRTSGNYEQYF. The CDR3 DNA sequence: TGCGCCAGCAGCATCAGGACTAGCGGGAACTACGAGCAGTACTTC.

This chain links TRBV19 with TRBJ1-5; D remains unclear. The germline gives CDR1 LNHDA, CDR2 SQIVND (reference sequence). The CDR3 is 15 amino acids. Deletions cut 1 base from V and 0 bases from J, with 7 bases between. CDR3 protein: CASSIGPYSNQPQHF. Written as DNA, the CDR3 is TGTGCCAGTAGTATAGGCCCGTATAGCAATCAGCCCCAGCATTTT.

The chain couples TRBV7-8 to TRBJ1-1; possible D gene TRBD1, 6 bases. The CDR3 covers 14 residues. Germline loops: CDR1 SGHVS, CDR2 FQNEAQ. The V and J ends lost 3 bases and 1 base respectively, with 9 bases between them. As DNA, the CDR3 is TGTGCCAGCAGCTTGCGGGACACGAACACTGAAGCTTTCTTT. Translated: CASSLRDTNTEAFF. The entire variable domain, with the rest obtained from reference TRBV7-8 and TRBJ1-1, is as follows: GAGVSQSPRYKVAKRGQDVALRCDPISGHVSLFWYQQALGQGPEFLTYFQNEAQLDKSGLPSDRFFAERPEGSVSTLKIQRTQQEDSAVYLCASSLRDTNTEAFFGQGTRLTVV.